This entry features one T cell receptor beta chain sequence. This record belongs to a study of blood T cell repertoires in COVID-19. Study at large: Acute-phase and convalescent COVID-19 samples originated in the United States, Italy and Spain. PBMCs, B-cell-depleted T cells, or T cells were the source of the cDNA or gDNA that made up the material.

Germline V gives CDR1 MNHEY, CDR2 SMNVEV (reference sequence). This CDR3 region has 15 residues. Trimming cost V 5 bases and J 4 bases, with 17 bases left between them. Per the original data handling: Cell counts per sample came from amplifying reference gene primers. The method was immunoSEQ multiplex PCR; TCRdb's version includes in-frame clones alone and lacks a portion of them. The D gene and trimming were derived from the DNA, and the V and J assignments and clone size from that table. The table shows a few hundred thousand clones, with around 90% occurring only once. The sample consisted of peripheral blood. This clonotype originated in a man between 70 and 80 years old with acute or convalescent COVID-19. The J gene is TRBJ2-5, the V gene TRBV27; maybe TRBD1 (7 bases). The DNA of the CDR3 is TGTGCCAGCAGTCCCATCAACAGGGGAGGAGAGACCCAGTACTTC. Protein: CASSPINRGGETQYF.